Listed below are T cell receptor beta chains from one sample, sequenced in a study of beta chain features in type 1 diabetes. Data came from immunoSEQ multiplex PCR; TCRdb stores just in-frame clones and leaves some out. This sample has 200,000 to 300,000 clones; 20% occur once, and the top ten carry 0.028%. What was sequenced was naive CD4+ T cells from blood. Receptors originate from a woman aged 40-49 years with type 1 diabetes. CDR3s include the opening cysteine and the closing phenylalanine or tryptophan. The D gene is left open where the match is weak. A row's size may be missing; if present it is once, few, many or a size class.

size,D,J,V,DNA,CDR3
-,-,TRBJ2-7,TRBV29-1,TGCAGCGTTGAAGAACGAGGGGGTGCCTACGAGCAGTACTTC,CSVEERGGAYEQYF
-,TRBD2,TRBJ2-1,TRBV27,TGTGCCAGCAGTTTATCCTATCCTAGCGGGGGTTACAATGAGCAGTTCTTC,CASSLSYPSGGYNEQFF
-,-,TRBJ2-1,TRBV9,TGTGCCAGCAGCGTAGCCGGGTATAGGGAGCAGTTCTTC,CASSVAGYREQFF
few,TRBD1,TRBJ1-5,TRBV5-6,TGTGCCAGCAGCTCCCGGGACAGGCCCCAGCATTTT,CASSSRDRPQHF
-,-,TRBJ1-2,TRBV27,TGTGCCAGCAGTTCTACAGGGTCCTCGAGTACCTTC,CASSSTGSSSTF
-,-,TRBJ2-2,TRBV4-1,TGCGCCAGCAGTCGGAGGGGGAACACCGGGGAGCTGTTTTTT,CASSRRGNTGELFF
-,TRBD1,TRBJ2-5,TRBV5-1,TGCGCCAGCAAAGAGACAGGGATGGAGACCCAGTACTTC,CASKETGMETQYF
few,TRBD1,TRBJ1-2,TRBV28,TGTGCCAGCAGCAACCGGGACAGCAACTATGGCTACACCTTC,CASSNRDSNYGYTF
few,-,TRBJ2-1,TRBV30,TGTGCCTGGAGTGGAGCGTATGAGCAGTTCTTC,CAWSGAYEQFF
-,-,TRBJ2-1,TRBV5-1,TGCGCCAGCAGCTTGGGCGGGGTCAACGACAATGAGCAGTTCTTC,CASSLGGVNDNEQFF
-,-,TRBJ2-2,TRBV5-1,TGCGCCAGCGGACTCCTACAGGGTAGGGGGGAGCTGTTTTTT,CASGLLQGRGELFF
few,TRBD2,TRBJ2-7,TRBV11-1,TGTGCCAGCAGCTTAGAGGGACTAGCAGGGGAGCAGTACTTC,CASSLEGLAGEQYF
-,-,TRBJ2-1,TRBV30,TGTGCCTCATTAAAAGGACTAGGGGGAATGGTGCAGTTCTTC,CASLKGLGGMVQFF
once,TRBD1,TRBJ2-1,TRBV9,TGTGCCAGCAGCGCCGGGACAGGGGATTTCGATGAGCAGTTCTTC,CASSAGTGDFDEQFF
-,TRBD2,TRBJ2-3,TRBV28,TGTGCCAGCAGTTTCAGCGGGAAGGCAGATACGCAGTATTTT,CASSFSGKADTQYF
-,TRBD1,TRBJ2-5,TRBV7-2,TGTGCCAGCAGCACACACAGGGGCCAAGAGACCCAGTACTTC,CASSTHRGQETQYF
-,-,TRBJ2-3,TRBV12-5,TGTGCTAGTGGTCTCGGAGGAGGGACAGATACGCAGTATTTT,CASGLGGGTDTQYF
-,TRBD2,TRBJ2-1,TRBV7-6,TGTGCCAGCAGCTTAGAGCCACTAGCGGAGTACAATGAGCAGTTCTTC,CASSLEPLAEYNEQFF
-,-,TRBJ2-5,TRBV10-3,TGTGCCATCAGTGACCTCCAAGAGACCCAGTACTTC,CAISDLQETQYF
-,-,TRBJ2-1,TRBV7-9,TGTGCCAGCACCAGGCACAATGAGCAGTTCTTC,CASTRHNEQFF
-,TRBD2,TRBJ2-1,TRBV25-1,TGTGCCAGCAGTGAATTGACTAGCGACAATGAGCAGTTCTTC,CASSELTSDNEQFF
few,-,TRBJ2-6,TRBV29-1,TGCAGCGTTGTTATCTCTGGGGCCAACGTCCTGACTTTC,CSVVISGANVLTF
-,TRBD2,TRBJ2-1,TRBV27,TGTGCCAGCAGTACCCACGGAAGTGTAGCGGGGGGAAACGAGCAGTTCTTC,CASSTHGSVAGGNEQFF
few,-,TRBJ1-5,TRBV7-2,TGTGCCAGCAGCTTAGAGGGGTTAAGCAATCAGCCCCAGCATTTT,CASSLEGLSNQPQHF
few,TRBD1,TRBJ2-3,TRBV28,TGTGCCAGCAGTTCCTTCGACAGGGACACAGATACGCAGTATTTT,CASSSFDRDTDTQYF
few,TRBD2,TRBJ2-1,TRBV30,TGTGCCCACTCGGCGGGGACTAGCGGGAATGAGCAGTTCTTC,CAHSAGTSGNEQFF
few,-,TRBJ1-3,TRBV2,TGTGCCAGCAGTGAAGAGATTAACAGCCCGATCTTC,CASSEEINSPIF
-,TRBD1,TRBJ2-3,TRBV5-6,TGTGCCAGCAGCTTGGTAAGGGACAGGCAGTCGAGAGATACGCAGTATTTT,CASSLVRDRQSRDTQYF
-,-,TRBJ2-1,TRBV29-1,TGCAGCGTTGCTAGCAGTTACAATGAGCAGTTCTTC,CSVASSYNEQFF
few,-,TRBJ1-1,TRBV19,TGTGCCAGTAGTAGCCACGACAGGACTAACACTGAAGCTTTCTTT,CASSSHDRTNTEAFF
few,TRBD1,TRBJ1-2,TRBV4-3,TGCGCCAGCAGCCAAGACTCCGGGACAGGGTACGGCTACACCTTC,CASSQDSGTGYGYTF
-,-,TRBJ1-1,TRBV7-9,TGTGCCAGCAGCTTATTCGGAGGCGATGACACTGAAGCTTTCTTT,CASSLFGGDDTEAFF
-,-,TRBJ2-3,TRBV14,TGTGCCAGCAGCCAAGATCTAGCAGCAGATACGCAGTATTTT,CASSQDLAADTQYF
few,TRBD2,TRBJ2-5,TRBV7-8,TGTGCCAGCAGCTTAGAAGCTAGCGGGAGAGGGACCCAGTACTTC,CASSLEASGRGTQYF
few,-,TRBJ2-2,TRBV2,TGTGCCAGCAGTCCGGGACAACCCGGGGAGCTGTTTTTT,CASSPGQPGELFF
few,TRBD1,TRBJ2-7,TRBV19,TGTGCCAGTAGTTTCCGACAGGGGGACGAGCAGTACTTC,CASSFRQGDEQYF
-,TRBD1,TRBJ2-5,TRBV5-1,TGCGCCAGCAGCCGATCGGACAGGGGTGGCCAAGAGACCCAGTACTTC,CASSRSDRGGQETQYF
-,TRBD1,TRBJ1-5,TRBV6-5,TGTGCCAGCAGTATAACAGGGGGCGCCGAGCAGCCCCAGCATTTT,CASSITGGAEQPQHF
-,TRBD1,TRBJ1-2,TRBV4-3,TGCGCCAGCAGCCAAGGTCGGGACAGGGCTCGTGATGGCTACACCTTC,CASSQGRDRARDGYTF
-,-,TRBJ1-1,TRBV9,TGTGCCAGCAGCGAGAGGGCCGGGCTCATGAACACTGAAGCTTTCTTT,CASSERAGLMNTEAFF
-,-,TRBJ1-4,TRBV9,TGTGCCAGCAGCGTAGTGGCTGGGCAGGGTGAAAAACTGTTTTTT,CASSVVAGQGEKLFF
once,TRBD1,TRBJ1-6,TRBV9,TGTGCCAGCAGCCCCCGACAGGGGGAATATTCACCCCTCCACTTT,CASSPRQGEYSPLHF
few,-,TRBJ2-3,TRBV10-3,TGTGCCATCAAGCTAGCAGAGGGCACAGATACGCAGTATTTT,CAIKLAEGTDTQYF
few,-,TRBJ2-7,TRBV5-4,TGTGCCAGCAGCCATGACAGAGGACGAGGTCACGAGCAGTACTTC,CASSHDRGRGHEQYF
few,-,TRBJ1-1,TRBV7-9,TGTGCCAGCAGCTCCCGACAGGTTTTCACTGAAGCTTTCTTT,CASSSRQVFTEAFF
few,-,TRBJ2-5,TRBV28,TGTGCCAGCAGCCGTTACAGGGGAGGCCAAGAGACCCAGTACTTC,CASSRYRGGQETQYF
few,TRBD1,TRBJ2-7,TRBV10-3,TGTGCCATCACCGGGACAGCGGTCCACGAGCAGTACTTC,CAITGTAVHEQYF
-,TRBD1,TRBJ2-7,TRBV4-3,TGCGCCAGCAGCCTCGCCGGGACAGGACCCTACGAGCAGTACTTC,CASSLAGTGPYEQYF
-,-,TRBJ2-7,TRBV5-1,TGCGCCAGCAGCCCGGAGGTCGGTACGGACTCCTACGAGCAGTACTTC,CASSPEVGTDSYEQYF
-,-,TRBJ1-1,TRBV4-3,TGCGCCAGCAGCCAAGCAGAGGGCTACCCTGAAGCTTTCTTT,CASSQAEGYPEAFF